Sequencing of this TCR beta chain was carried out in a study of CD8+CD57+ T cells in acquired aplastic anemia. Overall study context: DNA per sorted CD4+ or CD8+ sample ranged 0.2 to 27.4 ug, averaging about 3 ug.

The CDR3 is 17 residues long. V was shortened by 3 bases and J by 6 bases, with 23 bases between the two germline ends. The germline V gene encodes CDR1 SGHTA and CDR2 FQGNSA. Whoever was chosen for sequencing had shown CD8+CD57+ cell expansion by flow cytometry. Severe acquired aplastic anemia was diagnosed in all patients. Blood came from patients not yet given any therapy. Study-wide findings and caveats: Patients and controls had in common some 30 CD8+ CDR3 sequences.

A remark on this clonotype: Its antigen remains unknown.

Genomic DNA constituted the template upon which TCR beta VDJ and CDR3 profiling was performed. TCRdb re-analysed the reads in MiXCR, keeping a single row per CDR3 protein. Of 300,000 or so distinct CDR3 sequences listed, 50% to 65% are singletons. The J gene is TRBJ1-2, the V gene TRBV7-2; no clear D. This TCR was recovered from a human donor with aplastic anemia. Material for sequencing was sorted CD4+, CD8+, or CD8+CD57+ T cells (not recorded which) from PBMCs. The CDR3: CASSFDPLRARLDGYTF. The CDR3 DNA is TGTGCCAGCAGCTTTGACCCACTGAGGGCCAGATTGGATGGCTACACCTTC.